These 27 T cell receptor beta chains were all obtained from the same sample, sequenced in a study of blood T cell repertoires in COVID-19. Repertoires were generated with immunoSEQ multiplex PCR, while TCRdb's copy carries only in-frame clones and drops some. The sample holds roughly 100,000 clones, 81% seen once. The sequencing sample was made of peripheral blood. These receptors all come from an elderly man with acute or convalescent COVID-19.

The chain combines TRBV18 with TRBJ1-1; no reliable D call. The V gene lost 3 bases and the J gene lost 10 bases, with 9 bases spanning the gap. CDR1 is KGHSH and CDR2 is LQKENI in the germline V gene. The CDR3 is 11 amino acids. CDR3 in amino acids: CASSPGSGAFF. The CDR3 DNA follows: TGTGCCAGCTCACCCGGGTCGGGAGCTTTCTTT. Variable domain in full (rest from reference TRBV18 and TRBJ1-1): NAGVMQNPRHLVRRRGQEARLRCSPMKGHSHVYWYRQLPEEGLKFMVYLQKENIIDESGMPKERFSAEFPKEGPSILRIQQVVRGDSAAYFCASSPGSGAFFGQGTRLTVV.

The V and J genes are TRBV6-4 and TRBJ1-1, with 7 bases that match TRBD1. The CDR3 has 14 residues. CDR1 and CDR2 from the germline V gene are MRHNA and SNTAGT. The junction had 7 bases not matched to a gene; V was cut back by 6 bases and J by 3 bases. The CDR3, as DNA: TGTGCCAGCAGCCGACAGGGAGGTCACACTGAAGCTTTCTTT. Amino acid sequence: CASSRQGGHTEAFF.

In this sample, this clone turned up once. The chain links TRBV7-9 to TRBJ1-5; tentative D call: TRBD1 (5 bases). V lost 5 bases and J lost 7, with 12 bases in between. Per the germline V gene, CDR1 is SEHNR and CDR2 is FQNEAQ (reference sequence). The CDR3 sequence is 13 residues long. In DNA, the CDR3 is TGTGCCAGCAGCCAGTTCGGGGGGCAGCCCCAGCATTTT. This sequence encodes CASSQFGGQPQHF.

The chain joins TRBV6-5 to TRBJ2-1, with unresolved D. The V end was cut by 4 bases, the J end by 4 bases, with 14 bases between. Germline V gene lookup returns CDR1 MNHEY and CDR2 SVGAGI. There are 15 residues in the CDR3. The CDR3 region is CASSLSGPTYNEQFF. CDR3 nucleotides: TGTGCCAGCAGTTTGAGTGGGCCTACGTACAATGAGCAGTTCTTC.

This chain uses TRBV5-1 with TRBJ1-4; 7 bases map to TRBD1. CDR3 length: 15 residues. Germline-derived CDR1 and CDR2 are SGHRS and YFSETQ. V trimming: 4 bases; J trimming: 5 bases; junction bases outside the gene matches: 8. CDR3 amino acids: CASSPTGQRNEKLFF. For the CDR3, the DNA is TGCGCCAGCAGCCCGACGGGACAGAGAAATGAAAAACTGTTTTTT. The variable domain in full, with the rest retrieved from reference TRBV5-1 and TRBJ1-4, is KAGVTQTPRYLIKTRGQQVTLSCSPISGHRSVSWYQQTPGQGLQFLFEYFSETQRNKGNFPGRFSGRQFSNSRSEMNVSTLELGDSALYLCASSPTGQRNEKLFFGSGTQLSVL.

J is TRBJ2-2 and V is TRBV7-2, with 9 bases that match TRBD2. The germline V gene has CDR1 SGHTA and CDR2 FQGNSA. With 5 bases clipped from V and 2 bases from J, the junction kept 6 bases outside the gene matches. This CDR3 comprises 16 residues. CDR3 region: CASSLTGLANTGELFF. The CDR3 nucleotides read TGTGCCAGCAGCCTCACGGGACTAGCAAACACCGGGGAGCTGTTTTTT.

This CDR3 reads CASSRTPGQLYNEQFF. CDR3 DNA sequence: TGTGCCAGCAGCCGAACCCCGGGACAGCTGTACAATGAGCAGTTCTTC. The gene calls are TRBV6-2 or TRBV6-3 and TRBJ2-1; TRBD1 aligns across 7 bases. The CDR3 sequence is 16 residues long. Germline trimming cut 6 bases from V and 4 bases from J; bases unmatched to any gene: 12. Germline CDR1 is MNHEY and CDR2 is SVGEGT.

J is TRBJ1-2 and V is TRBV30, with TRBD1 as a possible D gene (6 bases). The ends were cut back, 2 bases at V and 7 bases at J, with 14 bases in the middle. Germline V gene sequence: CDR1 GTSNPN, CDR2 SVGIG (reference sequence). The CDR3 totals 13 residues. CDR3 sequence: CAWSNGGAAGYTF. Written as DNA, the CDR3 is TGTGCCTGGAGTAACGGGGGGGCCGCTGGCTACACCTTC.

The chain has TRBV18 and TRBJ2-2; 7 bases align to TRBD1. Germline CDR1 is KGHSH and CDR2 is LQKENI. The CDR3 length is 17 residues. Unmatched junction bases numbered 15, after V lost 6 bases and J lost 5 bases. The CDR3 reads CASSPPSRQGWTGELFF. CDR3 coding DNA: TGTGCCAGCTCGCCCCCGTCCCGACAGGGCTGGACCGGGGAGCTGTTTTTT.

The V and J genes are TRBV6-2 or TRBV6-3 and TRBJ1-5; D not resolved. Germline V gene lookup returns CDR1 MNHEY and CDR2 SVGEGT. Between the trimmed V and J ends, which lost 0 bases and 4 bases, there was a span of 13 bases. This CDR3 has 16 residues. The CDR3, as DNA: TGTGCCAGCAGTTACTCGATGGTATACGGGAATCAGCCCCAGCATTTT. Encoded protein: CASSYSMVYGNQPQHF.

The rearrangement links TRBV7-2 to TRBJ2-2; D is uncertain. This CDR3 region has 15 residues. V lost 5 bases and J lost 2, with 12 bases in between. From germline, CDR1 is SGHTA and CDR2 FQGNSA. The CDR3, as DNA: TGTGCCAGCAGCAGAGGTCGGAGTAACACCGGGGAGCTGTTTTTT. Translation: CASSRGRSNTGELFF.

This sequence joins TRBV28 and TRBJ1-2, with D unresolved. Germline values: CDR1 MDHEN, CDR2 SYDVKM. The CDR3 runs 15 residues. Trimming pared 3 bases from V and 4 bases from J, leaving 15 bases between. The CDR3 protein is CASSLVGEWSYGYTF. CDR3 DNA sequence: TGTGCCAGCAGTTTGGTAGGAGAGTGGAGCTATGGCTACACCTTC.

The chain couples TRBV18 to TRBJ2-5; D is undetermined. CDR1 and CDR2 from the germline V gene are KGHSH and LQKENI. The ends were cut back, 0 bases at V and 7 bases at J, with 12 bases in the middle. This CDR3 region has 14 residues. CDR3: CASSPPYGLGTQYF. Written as DNA, the CDR3 is TGTGCCAGCTCACCACCGTATGGGCTCGGGACCCAGTACTTC.

The chain is built from TRBV6-5 and TRBJ2-2; no firm D call. The V gene lost 0 bases and the J gene lost 5 bases, with 13 bases spanning the gap. The CDR3 spans 16 residues. Looked up from germline, CDR1 is MNHEY and CDR2 is SVGAGI. CDR3 sequence: CASSYSRSSRTGELFF. CDR3 sequence (DNA): TGTGCCAGCAGTTACTCGAGATCTTCCAGGACCGGGGAGCTGTTTTTT.

The chain is built from TRBV12-5 and TRBJ1-3; 7 bases map to TRBD1. J was trimmed by 7 bases and V by 1 base; bases with no gene match: 16. There are 18 residues in the CDR3. CDR1 LGHNT and CDR2 FRNRAP come from the germline V gene. Here the CDR3 DNA reads TGTGCTAGTGGTTTGGCCCATCTTACAGGGGAGTTCAGGAACACCATATATTTT. Encoded protein: CASGLAHLTGEFRNTIYF.

The count of this clone is one. The chain combines TRBV18 with TRBJ1-5; 7 positions match TRBD1. Germline assignment: CDR1 KGHSH and CDR2 LQKENI. The ends lost 6 bases at V and 3 bases at J; junction bases unmatched: 5. CDR3 size: 14 residues. CDR3 nucleotides: TGTGCCAGCTCGGGGGACAGATTCAATCAGCCCCAGCATTTT. It codes for CASSGDRFNQPQHF.

The genes are TRBV5-4 and TRBJ2-2; the match to TRBD1 covers 11 bases. The CDR3 spans 14 residues. From germline, CDR1 is SGHNT and CDR2 YYREEE (reference sequence). V shed 3 bases, J shed 6 bases, and the junction held 1 base outside the gene matches. Here the CDR3 DNA reads TGTGCCAGCAGCTGGGGACAGGGGGCCGGGGAGCTGTTTTTT. Its protein product is CASSWGQGAGELFF. Using reference TRBV5-4 and TRBJ2-2 for the parts outside the CDR3, the full variable domain is ETGVTQSPTHLIKTRGQQVTLRCSSQSGHNTVSWYQQALGQGPQFIFQYYREEENGRGNFPPRFSGLQFPNYSSELNVNALELDDSALYLCASSWGQGAGELFFGEGSRLTVL.

This chain uses TRBV5-1 with TRBJ2-7; D is ambiguous. The V and J ends lost 2 bases and 3 bases respectively, with 6 bases between them. There are 12 residues in the CDR3. Germline assignment: CDR1 SGHRS and CDR2 YFSETQ. The CDR3: CASSLIGYEQYF. CDR3 nucleotides: TGCGCCAGCAGCTTAATCGGCTACGAGCAGTACTTC.

V usage is TRBV29-1 and J usage is TRBJ2-5; possibly TRBD2 for D (7 bases). The CDR3 is made up of 18 amino acids. The germline CDR1 and CDR2 sequences are SQVTM and ANQGSEA. Trimming took 4 bases from V and 4 from J, leaving 28 bases between them. CDR3 sequence (DNA): TGCAGCGTTGCCGGGGCCTGGTTTGGGGAGGGAGGGGGAGAGACCCAGTACTTC. Its translation is CSVAGAWFGEGGGETQYF.

This clone was detected a few times. The chain is built from TRBV10-3 and TRBJ2-7; a possible D gene is TRBD1 (6 bases). Deletions cut 5 bases from V and 1 base from J, with 21 bases between. This CDR3 spans 17 amino acids. Germline V gives CDR1 ENHRY, CDR2 SYGVKD. The DNA of the CDR3 is TGTGCCATCAGTTCCTCTACAGGGAAGGATTCGTCCTACGAGCAGTACTTC. It specifies CAISSSTGKDSSYEQYF.

CDR3 loop: CASSYGTGLQHF. In nucleotides, the CDR3 is TGTGCCAGCAGTTATGGGACAGGGCTCCAGCATTTT. V gene TRBV6-2 or TRBV6-3 combines with J gene TRBJ1-5; 9 bases are shared with TRBD1. The CDR3 is 12 amino acids. CDR1 and CDR2 from the germline V gene are MNHEY and SVGEGT. J lost 12 bases, V lost 3 bases, and 3 bases had no gene match.

This clone was detected only once. This chain joins TRBV6-5 and TRBJ1-4, with D unclear. The CDR3 contains 12 residues. Germline CDR1 and CDR2: MNHEY and SVGAGI. The germline V and J ends were trimmed by 7 bases and 5 bases, with 8 bases remaining between them. The DNA for the CDR3 is TGTGCCAGCAATTCTCTAAATGAAAAACTGTTTTTT. Protein sequence: CASNSLNEKLFF.

The chain employs TRBV6-2 or TRBV6-3 and TRBJ2-4; no reliable D call. The germline CDR1 and CDR2 sequences are MNHEY and SVGEGT. CDR3 length: 14 amino acids. Trimming took off 6 bases at V and 0 bases at J, with 9 bases between the two ends. CDR3 in DNA: TGTGCCAGCAGCACAACGGGAGCCAAAAACATTCAGTACTTC. This sequence encodes CASSTTGAKNIQYF.

The chain recombines TRBV7-8 with TRBJ2-1, with TRBD2 identical over 8 bases. This CDR3 region has 17 residues. Per germline, CDR1 SGHVS and CDR2 FQNEAQ. Trimming took 5 bases from V and 1 from J; bases not matched to a gene: 10. The CDR3 region is CASSPRGSGESYNEQFF. The CDR3 region has the DNA TGTGCCAGCAGCCCGCGAGGTAGCGGGGAATCCTACAATGAGCAGTTCTTC.

V gene TRBV18 combines with J gene TRBJ2-7, with 11 bases identical to TRBD2. Per the germline V gene, CDR1 is KGHSH and CDR2 is LQKENI. Losses at the gene ends were 8 bases for V and 4 bases for J; bases not matched to a gene: 7. The CDR3 has 14 residues. DNA for the CDR3: TGTGCCAGCCAACGACTAGCGGGAATATACGAGCAGTACTTC. Its translation is CASQRLAGIYEQYF. The variable domain in full, completed from reference TRBV18 and TRBJ2-7, reads NAGVMQNPRHLVRRRGQEARLRCSPMKGHSHVYWYRQLPEEGLKFMVYLQKENIIDESGMPKERFSAEFPKEGPSILRIQQVVRGDSAAYFCASQRLAGIYEQYFGPGTRLTVT.

For the CDR3, the DNA is TGTGCCAGCAGTGCAGGGGAGACAGGGCCTTACGAGCAGTACTTC. Encoded protein: CASSAGETGPYEQYF. This chain connects TRBV2 to TRBJ2-7, with TRBD1 identical over 7 bases. V shed 4 bases, J shed 4 bases, and the junction held 10 bases outside the gene matches. The CDR3 length is 15 residues. Germline CDR1 and CDR2: SNHLY and FYNNEI.

This chain uses TRBV5-1 with TRBJ2-1; TRBD2 is a possible D gene (5 bases). The CDR3 consists of 14 residues. V dropped 4 bases and J dropped 8 bases, with 16 bases sitting between them. From germline, CDR1 is SGHRS and CDR2 YFSETQ. The CDR3 nucleotides read TGCGCCAGCAGCCACCCAATAGTGAGGGATGAGCAGTTCTTC. Protein product: CASSHPIVRDEQFF.